What follows is one T cell receptor (beta chain) and its context. Looked up from germline, CDR1 is SGHRS and CDR2 is YFSETQ. The CDR3 is 16 amino acids. Trimming removed 0 bases from V and 1 base from J; junction bases left unmatched: 6. This entry comes from a study of blood T cell repertoires in COVID-19. Some clones are missing from TCRdb's copy, which holds only in-frame ones; the method was immunoSEQ multiplex PCR. The sample lists more than 75,000 clones, around 90% seen once, with 7% to 8.5% in the top ten. This receptor was identified in a woman between 65 and 79 years old with acute or convalescent COVID-19. The chain joins TRBV5-1 to TRBJ2-7; 8 bases are a match to TRBD1. The sample comprised peripheral blood. CDR3 sequence reads: CASSLGGTGISYEQYF. The CDR3 coding sequence is TGCGCCAGCAGCTTGGGGGGGACAGGTATTTCCTACGAGCAGTACTTC.